A selection of T cell receptor beta chains follows, all from one sample in a study of blood T cell repertoires in COVID-19. Profiled with immunoSEQ multiplex PCR; TCRdb holds only in-frame clones, not every one. The sample lists 200,000 to 250,000 clones; about 90% were seen once. The material sequenced was PBMCs or T cells enriched from blood (not recorded which). The receptors stem from a woman in her 30s who had been exposed to COVID-19. The CDR3 runs from the conserved cysteine through the conserved F or W. D genes are given only for firm matches. Part of the rows lack a size; the others show once, few, many or a class for expanded clones.

D: NA
size: NA
J: TRBJ2-5
V: TRBV7-3
CDR3: CATITDTATQYF
DNA: TGTGCCACGATAACAGACACGGCTACCCAGTACTTC

D: TRBD1
size: NA
J: TRBJ1-4
V: TRBV3-1/TRBV3-2
CDR3: CASSQDHRGNEKLFF
DNA: TGTGCCAGCAGCCAAGACCACAGGGGCAATGAAAAACTGTTTTTT

D: TRBD2
size: NA
J: TRBJ2-5
V: TRBV9
CDR3: CASSTPMGGGETQYF
DNA: TGTGCCAGCAGCACCCCCATGGGGGGGGGAGAGACCCAGTACTTC

D: TRBD1
size: once
J: TRBJ1-2
V: TRBV29-1
CDR3: CSVETEDRGFLGYTF
DNA: TGCAGCGTTGAAACGGAGGACAGGGGGTTTCTAGGCTACACCTTC

D: TRBD2
size: few
J: TRBJ2-2
V: TRBV27
CDR3: CASTPKAGVVTGELFF
DNA: TGTGCCAGCACCCCCAAAGCGGGAGTCGTTACCGGGGAGCTGTTTTTT

D: NA
size: once
J: TRBJ1-2
V: TRBV2
CDR3: CASRRSANYGYTF
DNA: TGTGCCAGCAGAAGGAGTGCTAACTATGGCTACACCTTC

D: NA
size: NA
J: TRBJ1-3
V: TRBV10-3
CDR3: CAIGASRDSGNTIYF
DNA: TGTGCCATCGGAGCTTCCAGGGACTCTGGAAACACCATATATTTT

D: TRBD2
size: NA
J: TRBJ2-1
V: TRBV4-1
CDR3: CASSPNSGRVRNEQFF
DNA: TGCGCCAGCAGCCCCAATAGCGGGAGAGTTAGGAATGAGCAGTTCTTC

D: NA
size: NA
J: TRBJ2-2
V: TRBV11-2
CDR3: CASSLLLTNTGELFF
DNA: TGTGCCAGCAGCTTACTTCTTACGAACACCGGGGAGCTGTTTTTT

D: TRBD1
size: NA
J: TRBJ1-6
V: TRBV19
CDR3: CASSQGADNSPLHF
DNA: TGTGCCAGTAGTCAGGGGGCTGATAATTCACCCCTCCACTTT

D: NA
size: NA
J: TRBJ1-2
V: TRBV19
CDR3: CASSPFTQEYGYTF
DNA: TGTGCCAGTAGTCCCTTTACCCAAGAGTATGGCTACACCTTC

D: NA
size: NA
J: TRBJ2-5
V: TRBV5-4
CDR3: CASSSPGQLQETQYF
DNA: TGTGCCAGCAGCTCCCCCGGACAGCTCCAAGAGACCCAGTACTTC

D: NA
size: NA
J: TRBJ2-1
V: TRBV30
CDR3: CAWETSHHNEQFF
DNA: TGTGCCTGGGAAACTAGTCACCACAATGAGCAGTTCTTC

D: NA
size: NA
J: TRBJ2-3
V: TRBV15
CDR3: CATSRDPRVDTQYF
DNA: TGTGCCACCAGCAGAGATCCGCGGGTGGATACGCAGTATTTT

D: TRBD2
size: once
J: TRBJ2-7
V: TRBV3-1/TRBV3-2
CDR3: CASSHPTSGDFYEQYF
DNA: TGTGCCAGCAGCCATCCGACTAGCGGGGATTTCTACGAGCAGTACTTC

D: NA
size: NA
J: TRBJ2-7
V: TRBV2
CDR3: CASSMTLLSSYEQYF
DNA: TGTGCCAGCAGTATGACTCTACTAAGCTCCTACGAGCAGTACTTC

D: TRBD2
size: few
J: TRBJ2-3
V: TRBV11-2
CDR3: CASSLFAGGSTDTQYF
DNA: TGTGCCAGCAGCTTATTTGCGGGAGGGAGCACAGATACGCAGTATTTT

D: NA
size: NA
J: TRBJ2-1
V: TRBV19
CDR3: CASIPSGANYNEQFF
DNA: TGTGCCAGTATTCCCTCTGGGGCCAACTACAATGAGCAGTTCTTC

D: NA
size: NA
J: TRBJ2-7
V: TRBV2
CDR3: CASSGQTEFLLYEQYF
DNA: TGTGCCAGCAGTGGACAGACCGAATTCCTTCTTTACGAGCAGTACTTC

D: TRBD1
size: NA
J: TRBJ1-2
V: TRBV11-2
CDR3: CASSRDRSYGYTF
DNA: TGTGCCAGCAGCCGGGACAGGTCCTATGGCTACACCTTC

D: NA
size: NA
J: TRBJ1-5
V: TRBV19
CDR3: CASSIRAGAFTQHF
DNA: TGTGCCAGTAGTATAAGGGCGGGGGCCTTTACTCAGCATTTT

D: NA
size: NA
J: TRBJ2-7
V: TRBV5-1
CDR3: CASSFGGSPYEQYF
DNA: TGCGCCAGCAGCTTCGGGGGAAGCCCATACGAGCAGTACTTC

D: NA
size: NA
J: TRBJ2-7
V: TRBV20-1
CDR3: CSARVGTEQYF
DNA: TGCAGTGCTAGAGTTGGGACTGAGCAGTACTTC

D: TRBD1
size: NA
J: TRBJ2-2
V: TRBV19
CDR3: CATTGEYTGELFF
DNA: TGTGCCACTACAGGGGAGTACACCGGGGAGCTGTTTTTT

D: NA
size: NA
J: TRBJ2-5
V: TRBV9
CDR3: CASSVALLEGETQYF
DNA: TGTGCCAGCAGCGTAGCTTTGCTGGAGGGAGAGACCCAGTACTTC

D: TRBD1
size: NA
J: TRBJ2-2
V: TRBV7-9
CDR3: CASSYRGTGELFF
DNA: TGTGCCAGCAGCTACAGGGGCACCGGGGAGCTGTTTTTT